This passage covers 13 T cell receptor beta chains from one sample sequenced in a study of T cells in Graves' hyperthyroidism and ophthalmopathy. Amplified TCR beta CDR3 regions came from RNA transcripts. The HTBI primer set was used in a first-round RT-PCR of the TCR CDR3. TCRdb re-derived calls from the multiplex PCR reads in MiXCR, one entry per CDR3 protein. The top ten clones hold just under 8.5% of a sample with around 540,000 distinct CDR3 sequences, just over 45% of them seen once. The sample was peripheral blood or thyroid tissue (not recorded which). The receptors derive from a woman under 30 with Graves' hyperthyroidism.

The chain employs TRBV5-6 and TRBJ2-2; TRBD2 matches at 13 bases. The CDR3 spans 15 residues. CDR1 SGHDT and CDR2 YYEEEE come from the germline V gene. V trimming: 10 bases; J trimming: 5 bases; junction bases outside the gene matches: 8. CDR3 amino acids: CASGQGLAGTGELFF. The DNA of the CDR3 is TGTGCCTCGGGACAGGGACTAGCGGGAACCGGGGAGCTGTTTTTT.

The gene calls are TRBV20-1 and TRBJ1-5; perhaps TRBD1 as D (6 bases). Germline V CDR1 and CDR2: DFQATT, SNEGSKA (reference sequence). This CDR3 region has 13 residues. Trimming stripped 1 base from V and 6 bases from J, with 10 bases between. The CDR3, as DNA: TGCAGTGCTAGAGTACAGGGCGGTCAGCCCCAGCATTTT. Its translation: CSARVQGGQPQHF.

This chain's CDR3 is CASSSLGDRAFF. CDR3 sequence (DNA): TGTGCCAGCAGTTCATTGGGGGACCGGGCTTTCTTT. The V and J genes are TRBV12-3 or TRBV12-4 and TRBJ1-1, with a weak D call TRBD1 (5 bases). V was pared by 4 bases and J by 11 bases, with 14 bases between. This CDR3 is 12 amino acids long.

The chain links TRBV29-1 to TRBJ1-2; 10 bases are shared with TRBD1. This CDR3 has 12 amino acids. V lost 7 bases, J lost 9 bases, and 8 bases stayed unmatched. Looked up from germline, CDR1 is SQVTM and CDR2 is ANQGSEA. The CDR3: CSAAGTGDSYTF. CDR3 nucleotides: TGCAGCGCAGCCGGGACAGGGGACAGCTACACCTTC.

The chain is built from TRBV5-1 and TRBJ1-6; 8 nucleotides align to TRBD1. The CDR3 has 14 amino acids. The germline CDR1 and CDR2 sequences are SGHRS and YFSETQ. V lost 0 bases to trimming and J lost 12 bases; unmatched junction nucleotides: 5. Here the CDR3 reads CASSLGQGAEPLHF. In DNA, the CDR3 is TGCGCCAGCAGCTTGGGGCAGGGGGCCGAACCCCTCCACTTT.

For the CDR3, the DNA is TGTGCCAGCAGCCAAGCCAGAGGAGGACAGGCTGGCTACACCTTC. Amino acids: CASSQARGGQAGYTF. The chain employs TRBV14 and TRBJ1-2; 7 positions match TRBD1. V lost 1 base and J lost 7; bases outside the gene matches: 9. Germline CDR1 SGHDN, CDR2 FVKESK. This CDR3 contains 15 residues.

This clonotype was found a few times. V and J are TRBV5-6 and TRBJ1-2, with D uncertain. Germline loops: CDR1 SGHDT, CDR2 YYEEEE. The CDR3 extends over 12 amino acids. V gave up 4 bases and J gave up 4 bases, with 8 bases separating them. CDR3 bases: TGTGCCAGCAGCGCGGCGGGCTATGGCTACACCTTC. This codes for CASSAAGYGYTF.

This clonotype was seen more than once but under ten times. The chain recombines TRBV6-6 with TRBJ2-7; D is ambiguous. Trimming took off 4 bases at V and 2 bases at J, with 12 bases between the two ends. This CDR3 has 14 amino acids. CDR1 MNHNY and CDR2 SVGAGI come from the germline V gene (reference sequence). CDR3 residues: CASSSPTDTYEQYF. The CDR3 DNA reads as TGTGCCAGCAGTTCCCCGACCGATACCTACGAGCAGTACTTC.

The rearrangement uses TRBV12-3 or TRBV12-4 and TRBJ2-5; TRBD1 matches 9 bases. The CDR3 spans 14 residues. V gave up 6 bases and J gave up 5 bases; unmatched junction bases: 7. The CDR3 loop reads CASSPTGGSETQYF. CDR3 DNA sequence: TGTGCCAGCAGCCCGACAGGGGGAAGCGAGACCCAGTACTTC.

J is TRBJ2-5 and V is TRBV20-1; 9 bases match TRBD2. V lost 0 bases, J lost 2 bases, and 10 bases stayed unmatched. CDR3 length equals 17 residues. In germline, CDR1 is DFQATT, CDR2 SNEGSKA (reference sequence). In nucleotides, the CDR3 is TGCAGTGCTAGAGATTCAGGGCTAGCGGGAAGTCAAGAGACCCAGTACTTC. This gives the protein CSARDSGLAGSQETQYF.

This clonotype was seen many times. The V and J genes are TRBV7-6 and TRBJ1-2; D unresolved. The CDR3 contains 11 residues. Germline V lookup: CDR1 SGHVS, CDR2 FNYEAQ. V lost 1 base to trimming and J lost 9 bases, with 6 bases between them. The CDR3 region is CASSLGGRYTF. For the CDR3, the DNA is TGTGCCAGCAGCTTAGGGGGTCGCTACACCTTC.

The CDR3 nucleotides are TGTGCCAGCAGCTCGGAACCCTCCCCGGGGTACGGGGAGCTGTTTTTT. Its protein is CASSSEPSPGYGELFF. The gene calls are TRBV7-8 and TRBJ2-2; a possible D gene is TRBD2 (5 bases). Germline CDR1 SGHVS, CDR2 FQNEAQ. Trimming removed 4 bases at V and 7 bases at J, with 19 bases between. This CDR3 has 16 amino acids.

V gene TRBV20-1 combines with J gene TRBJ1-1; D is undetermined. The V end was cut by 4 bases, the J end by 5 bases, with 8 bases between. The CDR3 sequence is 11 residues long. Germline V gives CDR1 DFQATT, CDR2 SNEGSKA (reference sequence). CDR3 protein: CSAMGWTEAFF. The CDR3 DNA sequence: TGCAGTGCTATGGGGTGGACTGAAGCTTTCTTT.